This TCR beta chain was identified during a study of post-analysis software for immune sequencing data. Study-wide results and caveats: The study found TRBV5-6, TRBV5-1 and TRBV20-1 among a handful of TRBV segments more frequent in patients than controls.

Presence of unique molecular identifiers characterized the TCR beta cDNA libraries. TCRdb called the PCR reads again in MiXCR, with one record for every CDR3 protein. The table lists 700,000 to 800,000 distinct CDR3 sequences, just under 30% of them singletons. This clonotype was counted only a few times. Antigen specificity is unknown. Trimming removed 5 bases from V and 5 bases from J, with 9 bases in between. Germline CDR1 is DFQATT and CDR2 is SNEGSKA (reference sequence). The CDR3 loop spans 11 amino acids. The receptor was isolated from a girl under 18 with multiple sclerosis. Source material: blood. J is TRBJ2-5 and V is TRBV20-1; D ambiguous. The chain's CDR3 is CSAHYIETQYF. CDR3 DNA: TGCAGTGCTCATTATATCGAGACCCAGTACTTC.